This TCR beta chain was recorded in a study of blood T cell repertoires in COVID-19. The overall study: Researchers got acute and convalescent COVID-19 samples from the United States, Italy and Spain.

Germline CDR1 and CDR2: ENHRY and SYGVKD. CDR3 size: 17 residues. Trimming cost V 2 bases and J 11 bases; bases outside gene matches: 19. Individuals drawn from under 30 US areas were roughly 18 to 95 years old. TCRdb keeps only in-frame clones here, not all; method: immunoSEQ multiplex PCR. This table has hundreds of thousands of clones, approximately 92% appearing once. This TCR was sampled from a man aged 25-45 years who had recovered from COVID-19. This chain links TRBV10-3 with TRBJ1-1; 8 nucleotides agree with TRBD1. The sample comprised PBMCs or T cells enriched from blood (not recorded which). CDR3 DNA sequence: TGTGCCATCAGTGAGAGTCGGAGGGGGACAGGATTGATCAGGGCTTTCTTT. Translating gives CAISESRRGTGLIRAFF.